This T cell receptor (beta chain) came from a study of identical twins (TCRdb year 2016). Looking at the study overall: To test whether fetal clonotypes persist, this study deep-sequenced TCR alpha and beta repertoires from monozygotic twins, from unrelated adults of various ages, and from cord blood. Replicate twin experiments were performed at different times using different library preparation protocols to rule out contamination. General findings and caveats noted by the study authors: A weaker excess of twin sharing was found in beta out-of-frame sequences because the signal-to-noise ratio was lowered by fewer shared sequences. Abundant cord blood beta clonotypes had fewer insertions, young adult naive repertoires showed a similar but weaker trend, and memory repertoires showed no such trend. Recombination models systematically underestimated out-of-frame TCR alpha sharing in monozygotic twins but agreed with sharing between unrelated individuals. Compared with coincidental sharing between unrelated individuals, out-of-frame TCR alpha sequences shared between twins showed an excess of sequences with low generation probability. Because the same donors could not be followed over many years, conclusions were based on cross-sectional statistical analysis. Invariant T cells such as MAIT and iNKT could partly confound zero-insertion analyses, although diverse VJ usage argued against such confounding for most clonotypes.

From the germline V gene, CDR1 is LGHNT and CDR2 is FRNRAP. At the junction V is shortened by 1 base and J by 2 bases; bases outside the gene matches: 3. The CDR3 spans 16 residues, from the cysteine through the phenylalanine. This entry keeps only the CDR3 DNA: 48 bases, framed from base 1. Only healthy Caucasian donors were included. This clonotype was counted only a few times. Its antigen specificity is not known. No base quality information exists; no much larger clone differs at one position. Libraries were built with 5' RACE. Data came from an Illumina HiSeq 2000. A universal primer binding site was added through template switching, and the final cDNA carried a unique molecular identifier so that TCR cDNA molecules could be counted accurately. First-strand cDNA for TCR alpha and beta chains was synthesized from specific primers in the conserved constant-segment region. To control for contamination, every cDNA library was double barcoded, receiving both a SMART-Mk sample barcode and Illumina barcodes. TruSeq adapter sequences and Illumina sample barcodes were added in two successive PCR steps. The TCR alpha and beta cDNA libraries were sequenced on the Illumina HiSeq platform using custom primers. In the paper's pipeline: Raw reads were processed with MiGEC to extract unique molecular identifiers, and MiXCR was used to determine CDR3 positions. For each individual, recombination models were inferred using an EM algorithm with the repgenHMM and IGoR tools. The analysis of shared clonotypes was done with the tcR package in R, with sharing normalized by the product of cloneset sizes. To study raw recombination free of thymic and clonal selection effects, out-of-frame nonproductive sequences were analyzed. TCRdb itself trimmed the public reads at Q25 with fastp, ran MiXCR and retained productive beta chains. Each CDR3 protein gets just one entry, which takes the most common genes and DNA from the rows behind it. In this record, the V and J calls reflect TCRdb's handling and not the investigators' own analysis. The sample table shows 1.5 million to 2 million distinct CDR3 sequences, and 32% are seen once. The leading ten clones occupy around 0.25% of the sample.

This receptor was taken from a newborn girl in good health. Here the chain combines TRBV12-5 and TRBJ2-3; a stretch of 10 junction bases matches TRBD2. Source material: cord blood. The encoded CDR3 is CASGLGTSGHTDTQYF. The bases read TGTGCTAGTGGTTTGGGGACTAGCGGACACACAGATACGCAGTATTTT.